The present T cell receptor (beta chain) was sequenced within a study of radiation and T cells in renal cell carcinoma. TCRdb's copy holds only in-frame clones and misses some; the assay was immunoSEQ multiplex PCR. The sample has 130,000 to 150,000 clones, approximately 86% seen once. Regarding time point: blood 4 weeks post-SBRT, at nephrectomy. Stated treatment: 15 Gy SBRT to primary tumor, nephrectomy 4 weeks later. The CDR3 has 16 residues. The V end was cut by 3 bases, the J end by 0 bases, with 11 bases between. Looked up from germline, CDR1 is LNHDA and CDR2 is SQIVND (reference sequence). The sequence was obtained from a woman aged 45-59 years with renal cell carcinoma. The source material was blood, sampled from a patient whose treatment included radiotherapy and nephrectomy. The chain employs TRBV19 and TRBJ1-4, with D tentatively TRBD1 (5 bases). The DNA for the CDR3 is TGTGCCAGTAGTATTTCGGGACCTCCAACTAATGAAAAACTGTTTTTT. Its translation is CASSISGPPTNEKLFF.